The entry below describes one T cell receptor beta chain. The antigen is unknown. V gave up 6 bases and J gave up 9 bases; unmatched junction bases: 8. The CDR3 is 13 residues long. This sample was included in a study of T-cell reconstitution after alpha-beta-depleted transplantation in children. The study's findings and limits: Among T cells one year after transplant, newly produced cells accounted for most counts and diversity. Some patients' high day-60 TCRbeta diversity was traced to surviving recipient T cells and thymic progenitors. About two months after transplant, alpha-beta T cells reportedly came from several hundred expanded graft clones.

As it was prepared, the TCRbeta library received unique molecular identifiers. TCRdb ran MiXCR on the PCR reads and lists one entry per CDR3 protein. Here the sample spans around 440,000 distinct CDR3 sequences, about 16% being singletons. The source of this sequence is a boy younger than two who had a stem cell transplant for Wiskott-Aldrich syndrome, so the T cells may come from the graft donor. This specimen consisted of PBMCs, mostly from graft donor cells, obtained 360 days after TCRalphabeta/CD19-depleted stem cell transplant. The V and J genes are TRBV12-3 or TRBV12-4 and TRBJ2-3; 8 positions match TRBD2. DNA of the CDR3: TGTGCCAGCAGGCCGACTGGACTAGCCACGCAGTATTTT. Its protein product is CASRPTGLATQYF.